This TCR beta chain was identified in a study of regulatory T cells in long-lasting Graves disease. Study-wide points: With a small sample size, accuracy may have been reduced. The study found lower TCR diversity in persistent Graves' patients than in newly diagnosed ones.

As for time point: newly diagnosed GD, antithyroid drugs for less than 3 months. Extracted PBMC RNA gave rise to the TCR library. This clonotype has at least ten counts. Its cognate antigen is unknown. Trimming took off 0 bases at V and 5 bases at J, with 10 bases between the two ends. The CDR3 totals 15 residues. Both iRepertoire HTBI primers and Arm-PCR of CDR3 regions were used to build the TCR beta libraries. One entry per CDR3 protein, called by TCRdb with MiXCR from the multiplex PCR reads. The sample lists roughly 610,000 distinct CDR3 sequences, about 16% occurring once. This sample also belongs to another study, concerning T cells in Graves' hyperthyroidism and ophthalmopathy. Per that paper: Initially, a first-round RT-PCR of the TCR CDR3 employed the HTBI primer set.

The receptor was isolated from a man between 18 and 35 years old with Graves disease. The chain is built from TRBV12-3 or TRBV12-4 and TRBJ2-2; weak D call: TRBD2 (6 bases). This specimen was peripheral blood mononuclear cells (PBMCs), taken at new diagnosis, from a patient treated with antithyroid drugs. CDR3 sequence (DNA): TGTGCCAGCAGTTTAGCCGGGAGCAAAACCGGGGAGCTGTTTTTT. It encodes CASSLAGSKTGELFF.